This TCR beta chain was documented in a study of T cell responses to AZD1222 COVID-19 vaccine. This CDR3 has 13 amino acids. Trimming took off 1 base at V and 8 bases at J, with 6 bases between the two ends. Germline V gene sequence: CDR1 MGHDK, CDR2 SYGVNS. The data were produced by immunoSEQ multiplex PCR, yet TCRdb's version contains in-frame clones alone and is incomplete. Among about 140,000 clones, over 90% were seen once, and the ten largest hold roughly 3.5%. The clonotype originates from an adult who received the AZD1222 COVID-19 vaccine. J is TRBJ1-6 and V is TRBV25-1; D gene uncertain. The sample consisted of peripheral blood, taken 28 days after the second AZD1222 dose. The CDR3, as DNA: TGTGCCAGCAGTGAATCTGTGTATTCACCCCTCCACTTT. As protein: CASSESVYSPLHF.